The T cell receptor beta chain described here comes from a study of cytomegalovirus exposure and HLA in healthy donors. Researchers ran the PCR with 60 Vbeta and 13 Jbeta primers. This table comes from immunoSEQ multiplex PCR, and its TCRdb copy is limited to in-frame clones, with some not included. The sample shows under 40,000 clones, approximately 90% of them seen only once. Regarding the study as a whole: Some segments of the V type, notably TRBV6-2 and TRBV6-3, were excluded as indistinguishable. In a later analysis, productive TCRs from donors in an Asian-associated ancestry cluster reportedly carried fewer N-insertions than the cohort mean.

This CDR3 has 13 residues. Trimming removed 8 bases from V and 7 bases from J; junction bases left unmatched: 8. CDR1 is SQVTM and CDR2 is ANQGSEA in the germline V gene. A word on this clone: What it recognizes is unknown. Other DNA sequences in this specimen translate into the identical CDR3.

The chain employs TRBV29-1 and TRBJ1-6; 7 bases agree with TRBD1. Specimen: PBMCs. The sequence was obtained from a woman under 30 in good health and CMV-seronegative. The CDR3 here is CSIRTGGNSPLHF. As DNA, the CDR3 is TGCAGCATCCGGACAGGCGGAAATTCACCCCTCCACTTT.